This note documents a single T cell receptor (beta chain) sequence. Its antigen is not identified. The conserved phenylalanine or tryptophan is not found at the CDR3 terminus, so this likely reflects a read error. The DNA is omitted, as the CDR3 cannot be located on it reliably, and the CDR3 follows TCRdb's listing. Genomic DNA served as template for TCR beta VDJ and CDR3 profiling. TCRdb analysed the reads with MiXCR anew, one entry per CDR3 protein. The sample has approximately 300,000 distinct CDR3 sequences, approximately 58% seen once. The data derive from a study of CD8+CD57+ T cells in acquired aplastic anemia. Study-wide context: Sorted cells (CD4+ and CD8+) yielded DNA amounts that averaged about 2.9 ug.

Whole-study findings and limits: Roughly 31 CD8+ CDR3 sequences occurred in both the patients and the controls. Between patients and controls, CD8+ Simpson's diversity did not vary significantly.

Sequenced patients had shown CD8+CD57+ cell expansion by flow cytometry. Patients were treatment-naive when blood was sampled. Counting both end residues, the CDR3 totals 15 amino acids. Germline V gene sequence: CDR1 SGHAT, CDR2 FQNNGV. What was sequenced was sorted CD4+, CD8+, or CD8+CD57+ T cells (not recorded which) from PBMCs. The rearrangement links TRBV11-2 to TRBJ2-2; TRBD1, the table's D call, was not compared with the DNA. This receptor was taken from a human donor with aplastic anemia. This CDR3 reads CASSLGDRGHRGAVV.